This is a list of T cell receptor beta chains from one sample in a study of T-cell memory formation after mild COVID-19. Using its own MiXCR run on the 5' RACE reads, TCRdb lists one record per CDR3 protein. The sample consists of some 250,000 distinct CDR3 sequences, around a tenth of them appearing once. Sequenced: PBMCs or a T cell subset sorted from them (not recorded which). Receptor source: a man aged 18 to 29 who had mild COVID-19 (a few samples of this study predate the infection). Cell type and time point are not known. CDR3s include the opening cysteine and the closing phenylalanine or tryptophan. Fields, in order: clone size, V gene, D gene, J gene, CDR3 protein, CDR3 DNA. A D gene is named only where the DNA matches it firmly. Size tells how often a clone was seen (once, few, many) or the class of an expanded clone, and some rows leave it out.

many	TRBV5-1	-	TRBJ2-3	CASRYRGLTDTQYF	TGCGCCAGCAGGTATCGGGGGCTCACAGATACGCAGTATTTT
many	TRBV5-1	-	TRBJ2-3	CASSLMGGADTQYF	TGCGCCAGCAGCTTGATGGGTGGCGCAGATACGCAGTATTTT
few	TRBV5-6	-	TRBJ2-4	CASSLLGSQNIQYF	TGTGCCAGCAGCTTGTTGGGGTCCCAAAACATTCAGTACTTC
-	TRBV19	-	TRBJ1-6	CASSITTISPLHF	TGTGCCAGTAGTATCACGACTATTTCACCCCTCCACTTT
-	TRBV24-1	TRBD2	TRBJ2-1	CATSESGGSYNEQFF	TGTGCCACCAGTGAAAGCGGGGGATCCTACAATGAGCAGTTCTTC
many	TRBV5-1	TRBD2	TRBJ2-1	CASSSTSGGEQFF	TGCGCCAGCAGCTCGACTAGCGGGGGCGAGCAGTTCTTC
many	TRBV30	-	TRBJ2-3	CAWNRDFTDTQYF	TGTGCCTGGAACAGGGATTTCACAGATACGCAGTATTTT
few	TRBV5-1	-	TRBJ1-2	CASSSDGGSLNYGYTF	TGCGCCAGCAGCTCGGACGGGGGGAGCCTTAACTATGGCTACACCTTC
few	TRBV5-6	-	TRBJ2-1	CASSYLDTHEQFF	TGTGCCAGCAGTTATCTGGACACCCATGAGCAGTTCTTC
few	TRBV7-3	-	TRBJ2-5	CASSPSGLDSRETQYF	TGTGCCAGCAGCCCGAGCGGTCTAGACTCGCGGGAGACCCAGTACTTC
-	TRBV7-2	-	TRBJ1-1	CASSIRAGTAFF	TGTGCCAGCAGCATAAGGGCCGGTACCGCTTTCTTT
-	TRBV19	-	TRBJ1-1	CASSIVFAQVMNTEAFF	TGTGCCAGTAGTATAGTCTTCGCGCAGGTCATGAACACTGAAGCTTTCTTT